This T cell receptor beta chain was identified during a study of T-cell reconstitution after alpha-beta-depleted transplantation in children. This clonotype was recorded at least ten times. Preparation of the TCRbeta library involved a method that used unique molecular identifiers. One entry per CDR3 protein results from TCRdb running MiXCR on the PCR reads. The sample carries over 550,000 distinct CDR3 sequences, roughly a tenth recorded once. The V and J ends lost 0 bases and 0 bases respectively, with 12 bases between them. Germline-derived CDR1 and CDR2 are DFQATT and SNEGSKA (reference sequence). CDR3 length: 16 residues.

This TCR came from a human donor who donated a stem cell graft to a child with acute myeloid leukemia. The chain uses TRBV20-1 and TRBJ2-1; unclear D gene. Sample: PBMCs from the stem cell graft donor, taken from the stem cell graft. The CDR3 sequence: CSARDRRGSSYNEQFF. For the CDR3, the DNA is TGCAGTGCTAGAGATCGGCGCGGAAGCTCCTACAATGAGCAGTTCTTC.